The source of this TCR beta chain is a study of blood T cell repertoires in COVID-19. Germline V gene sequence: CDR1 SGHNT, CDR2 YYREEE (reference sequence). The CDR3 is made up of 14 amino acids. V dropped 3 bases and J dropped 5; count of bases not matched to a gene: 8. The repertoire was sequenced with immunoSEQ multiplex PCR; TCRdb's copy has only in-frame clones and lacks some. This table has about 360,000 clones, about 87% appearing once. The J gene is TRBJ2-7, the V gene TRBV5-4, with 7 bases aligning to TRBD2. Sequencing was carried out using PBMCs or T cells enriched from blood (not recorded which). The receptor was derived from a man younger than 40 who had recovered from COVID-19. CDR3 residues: CASSWGGDLHEQYF. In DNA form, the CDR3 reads TGTGCCAGCAGCTGGGGGGGGGACCTCCACGAGCAGTACTTC.